Listed below are T cell receptor beta chains from one sample, sequenced in a study of CD8+ T cells in alopecia areata. Data came from immunoSEQ multiplex PCR; TCRdb stores just in-frame clones and leaves some out. The top ten hold approximately 1.7% of the sample, which has 270,000 or so clones, 55% to 75% seen once. Here the sequenced sample was CD4+ T cells sorted from blood, taken at week 24, from a patient treated with tofacitinib. The receptors originated from a human donor with alopecia areata. Both conserved end residues are part of each CDR3. The D gene is left open where the match is weak. For some rows the clone size is stated as once, few or many, or as a class when expanded; others skip it.

TRBJ2-7,15,TRBD2,TRBV7-2,few,CASSLRGGALVEQYF,TGTGCCAGCAGCTTACGCGGGGGGGCTTTAGTAGAGCAGTACTTC
TRBJ2-2,14,-,TRBV6-5,-,CASRREGRPGELFF,TGTGCCAGCAGGCGCGAAGGAAGGCCCGGGGAGCTGTTTTTT
TRBJ2-5,14,TRBD2,TRBV2,-,CAGSPASGGETQYF,TGTGCCGGCTCCCCCGCCAGCGGGGGAGAGACCCAGTACTTC
TRBJ1-3,13,-,TRBV7-9,few,CASSATTVNTIYF,TGTGCCAGCAGCGCTACGACGGTGAACACCATATATTTT
TRBJ2-1,13,-,TRBV28,-,CASLNGGNNEQFF,TGTGCCAGCCTGAACGGAGGGAACAATGAGCAGTTCTTC
TRBJ2-3,12,-,TRBV4-1,few,CASSQATDTQYF,TGCGCCAGCAGCCAAGCGACAGATACGCAGTATTTT
TRBJ2-3,12,-,TRBV2,once,CASSEGDTTQYF,TGTGCCAGCAGTGAAGGGGACACCACGCAGTATTTT
TRBJ2-1,16,TRBD2,TRBV5-4,-,CASSLDGGGSYNEQFF,TGTGCCAGCAGCTTGGATGGCGGGGGCTCCTACAATGAGCAGTTCTTC
TRBJ2-5,15,-,TRBV5-1,once,CASSPGTQTQETQYF,TGCGCCAGCAGCCCCGGGACCCAAACTCAGGAGACCCAGTACTTC
TRBJ2-1,15,TRBD1,TRBV2,-,CASSTGQGLYNEQFF,TGTGCCAGCAGTACCGGACAGGGGCTATACAATGAGCAGTTCTTC
TRBJ1-6,14,-,TRBV6-5,few,CASTAGAVSSPLHF,TGTGCCAGCACCGCGGGGGCCGTAAGTTCACCCCTCCACTTT
TRBJ1-1,14,-,TRBV30,-,CAWSVTGANTEAFF,TGTGCCTGGAGTGTAACCGGGGCGAACACTGAAGCTTTCTTT
TRBJ1-1,14,-,TRBV29-1,few,CSVSLTGRGTEAFF,TGCAGCGTTTCACTCACGGGGCGAGGTACTGAAGCTTTCTTT
TRBJ1-1,13,-,TRBV30,-,CAWSAGQNTEAFF,TGTGCCTGGAGTGCGGGACAGAACACTGAAGCTTTCTTT
TRBJ1-1,15,-,TRBV5-1,once,CASSLAGTPNAEAFF,TGCGCCAGCAGCTTGGCCGGGACGCCAAACGCTGAAGCTTTCTTT
TRBJ1-2,14,-,TRBV30,-,CAWNLQGEAFGYTF,TGTGCCTGGAACCTTCAGGGAGAGGCTTTTGGCTACACCTTC
TRBJ1-1,17,TRBD1,TRBV7-8,few,CASTSRDRGRGDPEAFF,TGTGCCAGCACTTCAAGGGACAGGGGGCGCGGGGATCCTGAAGCTTTCTTT
TRBJ2-3,17,-,TRBV7-8,-,CASSPRGGTGIPDTQYF,TGTGCCAGCAGCCCGCGGGGGGGGACAGGTATACCAGATACGCAGTATTTT
TRBJ1-6,14,-,TRBV5-1,-,CASSPGQLTSPLHF,TGCGCCAGCAGCCCCGGACAGTTGACCTCACCCCTCCACTTT
TRBJ1-1,14,-,TRBV29-1,-,CSSTVDRVNTEAFF,TGCAGCTCTACCGTGGACCGAGTGAACACTGAAGCTTTCTTT
TRBJ2-3,14,-,TRBV30,-,CAWKVNMGTDTQYF,TGTGCCTGGAAGGTAAACATGGGCACAGATACGCAGTATTTT
TRBJ1-1,12,-,TRBV30,-,CAWLGWNTEAFF,TGTGCCTGGCTGGGGTGGAACACTGAAGCTTTCTTT
TRBJ2-1,13,-,TRBV2,few,CASLPSGYNEQFF,TGTGCCAGCCTCCCTTCAGGCTACAATGAGCAGTTCTTC
TRBJ2-4,14,-,TRBV5-6,once,CASSLYSVKNIQYF,TGTGCCAGCAGCCTATACTCCGTGAAAAACATTCAGTACTTC
TRBJ1-2,14,TRBD1,TRBV6-1,-,CASSGQGALRGYTF,TGTGCCAGCAGTGGACAGGGGGCGCTTCGAGGCTACACCTTC
TRBJ1-6,15,-,TRBV30,few,CAWSVEQGGKSPLHF,TGTGCCTGGAGTGTTGAACAGGGTGGGAAATCACCCCTCCACTTT
TRBJ1-4,16,-,TRBV21-1,few,CASSKCHGRVQEKLFF,TGTGCCAGCAGCAAATGTCATGGCAGGGTTCAAGAAAAACTGTTTTTT
TRBJ1-2,15,-,TRBV5-1,-,CASSFGASSNYGYTF,TGCGCCAGCAGCTTTGGGGCGTCCTCTAACTATGGCTACACCTTC
TRBJ2-7,15,-,TRBV5-1,-,CASSIRGGFSYEQYF,TGCGCCAGCAGCATTCGGGGCGGATTCTCCTACGAGCAGTACTTC